This TCR beta chain stems from a study of read filtering for tumor transcriptome and immune sequencing. The wider study: The cohort had over 16 men and roughly 13 women aged roughly 47 to 85, mean roughly 71 years. Whole-transcriptome libraries were prepared after DNase treatment. Broader study findings: Even smaller IR-seq throughput identified most shared clonotypes.

The library was built from approximately 400 ng RNA with molecular barcoded adaptors for alpha/delta and beta/gamma chains. TCRdb reprocessed the reads with MiXCR, giving one entry per CDR3 protein. Of 90,000 to 95,000 distinct CDR3 sequences listed, 20% to 25% are singletons. Germline-derived CDR1 and CDR2 are SGHTA and FQGTGA. This CDR3 spans 14 amino acids. The ends lost 5 bases at V and 2 bases at J; junction bases unmatched: 4. This clonotype was seen only a few times. Its antigen is as yet unknown. This receptor was obtained from a donor aged 40 or older with multiple myeloma. The rearrangement links TRBV7-3 to TRBJ2-3; 7 bases fit TRBD1. The material sequenced was a population of CD138-negative cells sorted from bone marrow. CDR3: CASSRDRHTDTQYF. The CDR3, as DNA: TGTGCCAGCAGCAGGGACAGACACACAGATACGCAGTATTTT.